A selection of T cell receptor beta chains follows, all from one sample in a study of glioma-infiltrating T cells after dendritic cell vaccination. Generated by immunoSEQ multiplex PCR, the TCRdb table keeps only in-frame clones and is missing some. Of 75,000 to 95,000 clones in the sample, around 86% are singletons; the top ten hold around 2%. Material: blood, obtained after dendritic cell vaccination. The receptor set was obtained from a human donor with glioblastoma. The CDR3 runs from the conserved cysteine through the conserved F or W. A D gene is named only where the DNA matches it firmly. The size entry is marked missing in some rows and otherwise reads once, few, many or a size class.

abundance	d_gene	v_gene	len	j_gene	CDR3nt	CDR3aa
NA	TRBD1	TRBV4-1	14	TRBJ1-5	TGCGCCAGCAGTCGACAGGGGAGCAATCAGCCCCAGCATTTT	CASSRQGSNQPQHF
once	NA	TRBV11-2	13	TRBJ1-1	TGTGCCAGCAGCTCCTTCAGGGACACTGAAGCTTTCTTT	CASSSFRDTEAFF
NA	NA	TRBV5-1	13	TRBJ1-5	TGCGCCAGCAGCTTGGGGTCTTCCAGGCCCCAGCATTTT	CASSLGSSRPQHF
NA	NA	TRBV7-9	15	TRBJ2-7	TGTGCCAGCAGCTCCCCAGCGGACGCCTCCTACGAGCAGTACTTC	CASSSPADASYEQYF
once	NA	TRBV6-1	14	TRBJ1-5	TGTGCCAGCAGTGAGGGGGCAGAAAATCAGCCCCAGCATTTT	CASSEGAENQPQHF
NA	TRBD1	TRBV4-2	18	TRBJ2-7	TGTGCCAGCAGCCAATCTGCCCCCTTGGGACAGGGAGGTTTCGAGCAGTACTTC	CASSQSAPLGQGGFEQYF
NA	TRBD1	TRBV29-1	16	TRBJ1-1	TGCAGCGTTTCCGGGACAGGGGGCGCGGGGAACACTGAAGCTTTCTTT	CSVSGTGGAGNTEAFF
NA	NA	TRBV2	13	TRBJ2-7	TGTGCCAGCATGACGGGACTCGTTGTCGAGCAGTACTTC	CASMTGLVVEQYF
NA	TRBD1	TRBV18	15	TRBJ1-1	TGTGCCAGCTCACCACCGAACAGGGGAGACACTGAAGCTTTCTTT	CASSPPNRGDTEAFF
NA	NA	TRBV10-3	15	TRBJ1-5	TGTGCCACTACGGCGGGTGACAGGACTAATCAGCCCCAGCATTTT	CATTAGDRTNQPQHF
NA	NA	TRBV5-1	16	TRBJ2-5	TGCGCCAGCAGCGCCGATCCACAGGGAGTTGGAGAGACCCAGTACTTC	CASSADPQGVGETQYF
NA	NA	TRBV7-3	15	TRBJ2-1	TGTGCCAGCAGCCAGACCGGGACTCAGTACAATGAGCAGTTCTTC	CASSQTGTQYNEQFF
NA	TRBD2	TRBV7-3	16	TRBJ2-1	TGTGCCAGCAGCCGACTAGCGGGAGTGCGTAGGAATGAGCAGTTCTTC	CASSRLAGVRRNEQFF
NA	TRBD1	TRBV10-3	16	TRBJ2-5	TGTGCCATCGCTATTGCCGGGACAGTCCCGAAGGAGACCCAGTACTTC	CAIAIAGTVPKETQYF
NA	TRBD1	TRBV19	14	TRBJ2-3	TGTGCCAGTAGTAGACAGGGGGCGTCGGATACGCAGTATTTT	CASSRQGASDTQYF
NA	TRBD2	TRBV7-6	15	TRBJ2-5	TGTGCCAGCAGCCCCCCGCTGCTAGCGGGAGAGACCCAGTACTTC	CASSPPLLAGETQYF
NA	NA	TRBV29-1	12	TRBJ1-4	TGCAGTGGGGGGAGGGTAGGTGAAAAACTGTTTTTT	CSGGRVGEKLFF
NA	TRBD2	TRBV2	15	TRBJ2-1	TGTGCCAGCACCCCGGGACTAGCGGGGTACAATGAGCAGTTCTTC	CASTPGLAGYNEQFF
NA	NA	TRBV19	15	TRBJ2-2	TGTGCCAGTAGAGAAGGCCCGGGTGGAACCGGGGAGCTGTTTTTT	CASREGPGGTGELFF
NA	NA	TRBV18	15	TRBJ2-3	TGTGCCAGCTCACCATTGGAGGGGATGGCAGATACGCAGTATTTT	CASSPLEGMADTQYF
NA	NA	TRBV6-5	12	TRBJ2-7	TGTGCCAGCAGCACCCCCAGCTACGAGCAGTACTTC	CASSTPSYEQYF
once	TRBD2	TRBV7-3	15	TRBJ2-7	TGTGCCAGCAGCCCCTCGGCGGGAGGCCTCGACGAGCAGTACTTC	CASSPSAGGLDEQYF
once	TRBD1	TRBV30	15	TRBJ1-2	TGTGCCTGGAGTACATACAGGGGGAATAACTATGGCTACACCTTC	CAWSTYRGNNYGYTF
NA	NA	TRBV6-5	13	TRBJ2-3	TGTGCCAGCAGTTACCTTGCGGGAGATACGCAGTATTTT	CASSYLAGDTQYF
NA	TRBD2	TRBV7-3	16	TRBJ2-5	TGTGCCAGCAGCTCCTTGGATGCGGGAGGAGCAGAGACCCAGTACTTC	CASSSLDAGGAETQYF
NA	NA	TRBV9	15	TRBJ1-3	TGTGCCAGCAGCGTAACTACAGGGATCAAGAACACCATATATTTT	CASSVTTGIKNTIYF
NA	TRBD2	TRBV5-1	13	TRBJ2-7	TGCGCCAGCAGCTGGGGGGGATCCTACGAGCAGTACTTC	CASSWGGSYEQYF